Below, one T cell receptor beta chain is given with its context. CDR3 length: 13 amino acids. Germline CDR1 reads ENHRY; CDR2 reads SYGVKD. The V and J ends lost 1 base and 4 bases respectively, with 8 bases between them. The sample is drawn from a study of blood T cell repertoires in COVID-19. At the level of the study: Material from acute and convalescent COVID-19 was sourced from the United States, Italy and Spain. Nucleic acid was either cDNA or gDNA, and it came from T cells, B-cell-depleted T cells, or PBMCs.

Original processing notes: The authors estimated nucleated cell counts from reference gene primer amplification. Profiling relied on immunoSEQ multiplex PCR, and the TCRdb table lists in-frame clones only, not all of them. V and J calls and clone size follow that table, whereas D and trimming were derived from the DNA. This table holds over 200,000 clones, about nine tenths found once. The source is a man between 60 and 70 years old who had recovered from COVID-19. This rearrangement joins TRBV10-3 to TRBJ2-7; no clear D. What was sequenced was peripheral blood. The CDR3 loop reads CAISELESYEQYF. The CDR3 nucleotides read TGTGCCATCAGTGAGTTGGAGAGTTACGAGCAGTACTTC.